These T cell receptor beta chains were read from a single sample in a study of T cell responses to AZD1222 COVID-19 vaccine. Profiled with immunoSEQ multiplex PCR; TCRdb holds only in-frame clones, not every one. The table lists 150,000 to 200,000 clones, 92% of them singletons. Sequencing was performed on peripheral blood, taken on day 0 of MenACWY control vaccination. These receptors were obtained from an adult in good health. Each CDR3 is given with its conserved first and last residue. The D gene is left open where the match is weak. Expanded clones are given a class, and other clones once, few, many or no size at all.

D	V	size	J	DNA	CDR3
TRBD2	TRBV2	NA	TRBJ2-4	TGTGCCAGCAGTGAAGCGTCGGCGGGAGGGAGAAACATTCAGTACTTC	CASSEASAGGRNIQYF
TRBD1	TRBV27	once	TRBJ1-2	TGTGCCAGCAGATACTCAGGGGGAAGCTATGGCTACACCTTC	CASRYSGGSYGYTF
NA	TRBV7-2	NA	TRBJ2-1	TGTGCCAGCAGCTTAGGAAGGGGCCACAATGAGCAGTTCTTC	CASSLGRGHNEQFF
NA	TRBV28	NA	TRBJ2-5	TGTGCCAGCAGTTTATTGATAGGAGGGTTTCAAGAGACCCAGTACTTC	CASSLLIGGFQETQYF
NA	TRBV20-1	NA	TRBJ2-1	TGCAGTGCTAGAGCCGCGAATGAGCAGTTCTTC	CSARAANEQFF
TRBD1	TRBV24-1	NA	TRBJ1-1	TGTGCCACCAGTGACTTGGACAGGTCACAAGCTTTCTTT	CATSDLDRSQAFF
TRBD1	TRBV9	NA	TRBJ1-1	TGTGCCAGCAGCGCCGATCAGGGGGGCACTGAAGCTTTCTTT	CASSADQGGTEAFF
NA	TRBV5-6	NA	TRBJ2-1	TGTGCCAGCAGCCTGGGCGTCAGGGAGGACGGTGAGCAGTTCTTC	CASSLGVREDGEQFF
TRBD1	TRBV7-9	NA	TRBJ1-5	TGTGCCAGCAGCCCAGGGGGATTCGGTCAGCCCCAGCATTTT	CASSPGGFGQPQHF
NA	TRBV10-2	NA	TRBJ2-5	TGCGCCAGCAGACCCCTAGCGCCCCAAGAGACCCAGTACTTC	CASRPLAPQETQYF
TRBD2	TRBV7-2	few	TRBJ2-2	TGTGCCAGCAGCCTTTTTAGCGCACTAGCGGTAAACACCGGGGAGCTGTTTTTT	CASSLFSALAVNTGELFF
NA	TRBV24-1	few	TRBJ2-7	TGTGCCACCAGTGCGAGGGGAGGTTACGAGCAGTACTTC	CATSARGGYEQYF
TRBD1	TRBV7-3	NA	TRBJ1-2	TGTGCCAGCAGCCCACGACAGGGGGCTTATGGCTACACCTTC	CASSPRQGAYGYTF
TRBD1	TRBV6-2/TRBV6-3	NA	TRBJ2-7	TGTGCCAGCAGTTACGCGTCCGGGACAGACGCCTACGAGCAGTACTTC	CASSYASGTDAYEQYF
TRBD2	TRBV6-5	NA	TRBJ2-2	TGTGCCAGCGGGCCCCGCAGGGAGGGTAACGGGGAGCTGTTTTTT	CASGPRREGNGELFF
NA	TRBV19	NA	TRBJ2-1	TGTGCCAGTAGTATTTTCGGGAAAAATGAGCAGTTCTTC	CASSIFGKNEQFF
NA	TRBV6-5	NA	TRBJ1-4	TGTGCCAGCATGGGGGGGGCAGACGAAAAACTGTTTTTT	CASMGGADEKLFF
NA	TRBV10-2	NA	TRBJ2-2	TGCGCCAGCAGTCTAGGGGGGGCCGGGGAGCTGTTTTTT	CASSLGGAGELFF
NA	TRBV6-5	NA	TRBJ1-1	TGTGCCAGCAGTTCCAACAGGGTTGGCGGAGCTTTCTTT	CASSSNRVGGAFF
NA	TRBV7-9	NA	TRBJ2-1	TGTGCCAGCAGCTCGGGCAGGGTGGACAATGAGCAGTTCTTC	CASSSGRVDNEQFF
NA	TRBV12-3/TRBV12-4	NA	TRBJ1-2	TGTGCCAGCAGTTTAGACAGCCTCTATGGCTACACCTTC	CASSLDSLYGYTF
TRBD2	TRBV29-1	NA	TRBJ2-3	TGCAGCGGATTACTAGCGAGAGGAACAGATACGCAGTATTTT	CSGLLARGTDTQYF
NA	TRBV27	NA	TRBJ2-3	TGTGCCAGCAGTTTAGGTGTCCGAGATACGCAGTATTTT	CASSLGVRDTQYF
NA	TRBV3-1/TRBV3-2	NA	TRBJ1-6	TGTGCCAGCAGCGTACCGGGCCCGGGGGGTTCACCCCTCCACTTT	CASSVPGPGGSPLHF
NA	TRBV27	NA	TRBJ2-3	TGTGCCAGCACCCGGGCAGGGCTTGAAGATACGCAGTATTTT	CASTRAGLEDTQYF
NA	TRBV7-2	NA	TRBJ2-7	TGTGCCAGCAGCCTCGGAGGGTCGGGGCAGTACTTC	CASSLGGSGQYF
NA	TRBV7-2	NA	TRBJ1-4	TGTGCCAGCAGCTTAGCGCTCGGCAGGATGAAACTGTTTTTT	CASSLALGRMKLFF
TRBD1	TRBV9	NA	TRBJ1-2	TGTGCCAGCTCTAATAGGGGACAGGGGGCGAACCGGGACTATGGCTACACCTTC	CASSNRGQGANRDYGYTF
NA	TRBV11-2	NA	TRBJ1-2	TGTGCCAGCAGCTCCCTCGGACAGTCATACTATGGCTACACCTTC	CASSSLGQSYYGYTF
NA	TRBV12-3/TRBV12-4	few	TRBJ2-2	TGTGCCAGCAGCGGAGGGCGGCCCGGGGAGCTGTTTTTT	CASSGGRPGELFF
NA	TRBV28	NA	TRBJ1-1	TGTGCCAGCAGAGCCGACGTCGGGGGGGCTCCGAACACTGAAGCTTTCTTT	CASRADVGGAPNTEAFF
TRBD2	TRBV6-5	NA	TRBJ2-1	TGTGCCAGCAGTTACTCCATCCAGGGACTAGGGGCCCGGTTCTTC	CASSYSIQGLGARFF
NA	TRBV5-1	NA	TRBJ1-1	TGCGCCAGCAGCTTGGAGGGTTGGAACACTGAAGCTTTCTTT	CASSLEGWNTEAFF
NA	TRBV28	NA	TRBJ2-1	TGTGCCAGCCAGGCCCGGGGCTACTACAATGAGCAGTTCTTC	CASQARGYYNEQFF
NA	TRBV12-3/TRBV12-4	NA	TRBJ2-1	TGTGCCAGCAGTTTAGGGAATGAGCAGTTCTTC	CASSLGNEQFF
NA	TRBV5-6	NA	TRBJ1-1	TGTGCCAGCAGCCTCCTGGGAGTGAACACTGAAGCTTTCTTT	CASSLLGVNTEAFF
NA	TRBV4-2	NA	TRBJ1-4	TGTGCCAGCAGCCTCGGGGGACGGTTTAATGAAAAACTGTTTTTT	CASSLGGRFNEKLFF
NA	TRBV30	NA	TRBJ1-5	TGTGCCTGGAGTATGCAGGGCGTAGAGCCCCAGCATTTT	CAWSMQGVEPQHF
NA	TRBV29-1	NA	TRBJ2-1	TGCAGCGTTGTCCCGCGAGATGAGCAGTTCTTC	CSVVPRDEQFF
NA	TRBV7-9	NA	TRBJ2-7	TGTGCCAGCAGCTTAGAGGGGTTCGGGGCCGGGGCAGGATCCCCCGAGCAGTACTTC	CASSLEGFGAGAGSPEQYF
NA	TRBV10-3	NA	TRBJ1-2	TGTGCCATCAGTGAGAAGGGGGAGAGTGGCTACACCTTC	CAISEKGESGYTF
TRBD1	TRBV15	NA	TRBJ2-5	TGTGCCACCAGTTGGGACAGGGCTTTACAAGAGACCCAGTACTTC	CATSWDRALQETQYF
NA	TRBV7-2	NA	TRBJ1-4	TGTGCCAGCAGCTTAGAAAGGGTCAGATACAATGAAAAACTGTTTTTT	CASSLERVRYNEKLFF
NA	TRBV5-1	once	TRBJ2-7	TGCGCCAGCAGCACCGGGCAGGCCTCCTACGAGCAGTACTTC	CASSTGQASYEQYF
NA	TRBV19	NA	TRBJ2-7	TGTGCCAGTAGTATCGAAGAGGGCCTCTACGAGCAGTACTTC	CASSIEEGLYEQYF
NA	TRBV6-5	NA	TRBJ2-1	TGTGCCAGCAGTTCGCTGCCGGCCAATGAGCAGTTCTTC	CASSSLPANEQFF
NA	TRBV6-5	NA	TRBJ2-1	TGTGCCAGCAGGGTAGCGTGGAGCTCCTACAATGAGCAGTTCTTC	CASRVAWSSYNEQFF
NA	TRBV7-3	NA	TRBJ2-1	TGTGCCAGCAGCTTAAACTTGGGGTACTACAATGAGCAGTTCTTC	CASSLNLGYYNEQFF
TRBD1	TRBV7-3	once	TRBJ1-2	TGTGCCAGCAGCCAAGGACAGGGTAGAGGGAATGGCTACACCTTC	CASSQGQGRGNGYTF
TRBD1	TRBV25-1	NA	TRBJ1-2	TGTGCCAGCAGTTCACGACAGGGCTTCAACTATGGCTACACCTTC	CASSSRQGFNYGYTF
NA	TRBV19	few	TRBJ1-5	TGTGCCAGTAGTTTGCAGACCCCGGATCAGCCCCAGCATTTT	CASSLQTPDQPQHF